A single sample is the source of the 13 T cell receptor beta chains below, sequenced in a study of cytomegalovirus exposure and HLA in healthy donors. The PCR ran on 60 Vbeta and 13 Jbeta primers. Sequencing was performed with immunoSEQ multiplex PCR; in TCRdb, only in-frame clones are kept and a portion is missing. This table has some 150,000 clones, around 80% appearing once. The sequenced material came from PBMCs. These receptors came from a man aged 35-49 years in good health and CMV-seropositive.

The genes are TRBV18 and TRBJ2-1; 7 bases agree with TRBD1. The CDR3 extends over 15 amino acids. Germline V gives CDR1 KGHSH, CDR2 LQKENI. With V trimmed by 3 bases and J by 7 bases, 9 bases remained unmatched. The CDR3 DNA sequence: TGTGCCAGCTCACCGGACAGGCGACCTATTAATGAGCAGTTCTTC. It specifies CASSPDRRPINEQFF.

This rearrangement joins TRBV7-2 to TRBJ1-4, with D perhaps matching TRBD1 (6 bases). The CDR3 sequence is 13 residues long. The germline V gene has CDR1 SGHTA and CDR2 FQGNSA. Trimming left V 5 bases short and J 17 bases short, with 21 bases between. The CDR3 bases are TGTGCCAGCAGCATCCACCCGGCTGACAGGAAATTTTTT. This translates into CASSIHPADRKFF.

The rearrangement links TRBV5-1 to TRBJ1-2; 8 bases are a match to TRBD1. Germline V lookup: CDR1 SGHRS, CDR2 YFSETQ. The V and J ends lost 4 bases and 7 bases, in that order; junction bases with no gene match: 12. There are 15 residues in the CDR3. DNA for the CDR3: TGCGCCAGCAGCCTGTCAGACAGGGGTGGAAGTGGCTACACCTTC. This encodes CASSLSDRGGSGYTF. The entire variable domain, with the rest obtained from reference TRBV5-1 and TRBJ1-2, is as follows: KAGVTQTPRYLIKTRGQQVTLSCSPISGHRSVSWYQQTPGQGLQFLFEYFSETQRNKGNFPGRFSGRQFSNSRSEMNVSTLELGDSALYLCASSLSDRGGSGYTFGSGTRLTVV.

The chain couples TRBV19 to TRBJ1-6, with D tentatively TRBD1 (6 bases). Germline V gene data show CDR1 as LNHDA and CDR2 as SQIVND (reference sequence). V lost 1 base and J lost 8, with 9 bases in between. The CDR3 loop spans 14 amino acids. The DNA for the CDR3 is TGTGCCAGTAGTATAGGGCAGGGGTATTCACCCCTCCACTTT. It is translated as CASSIGQGYSPLHF.

DNA of the CDR3: TGTGCCAGCAGCTCCGGGACAGGGTATAATTCACCCCTCCACTTT. This codes for CASSSGTGYNSPLHF. The V and J genes are TRBV5-8 and TRBJ1-6, with 9 nucleotides matching TRBD1. J lost 4 bases, V lost 3 bases, and 2 bases had no gene match. This CDR3 comprises 15 residues. CDR1 and CDR2 from the germline V gene are SGHTS and YDEGEE.

The chain combines TRBV19 with TRBJ2-7; TRBD2 is a possible D gene (5 bases). V dropped 8 bases and J dropped 2 bases, with 16 bases sitting between them. The CDR3 runs 14 residues. CDR1 and CDR2 from the germline V gene are LNHDA and SQIVND (reference sequence). The CDR3 DNA is TGTGCCAGTCCGAACGGGAACAGCCCCTACGAGCAGTACTTC. This translates into CASPNGNSPYEQYF.

The V and J genes are TRBV5-1 and TRBJ2-5; tentatively, D is TRBD1 (5 bases). CDR3 length equals 16 residues. The ends were cut back, 5 bases at V and 4 bases at J, with 21 bases in the middle. Per germline, CDR1 SGHRS and CDR2 YFSETQ. The CDR3 region is CASSWGRGVARETQYF. The CDR3 DNA reads as TGCGCCAGCAGTTGGGGCCGTGGGGTAGCTAGAGAGACCCAGTACTTC. Variable domain in full (rest from reference TRBV5-1 and TRBJ2-5): KAGVTQTPRYLIKTRGQQVTLSCSPISGHRSVSWYQQTPGQGLQFLFEYFSETQRNKGNFPGRFSGRQFSNSRSEMNVSTLELGDSALYLCASSWGRGVARETQYFGPGTRLLVL.

This sequence joins TRBV28 and TRBJ2-1; maybe TRBD1 (5 bases). Trimming took 9 bases from V and 9 from J, leaving 15 bases between them. Germline V CDR1 and CDR2: MDHEN, SYDVKM. CDR3 length: 12 residues. The CDR3 DNA reads TGTGCCAGTACCACAGGAATAACTGAGCAGTTCTTC. Its protein product is CASTTGITEQFF.

The chain carries TRBV4-3 and TRBJ1-2; 7 bases are a match to TRBD1. Unmatched junction bases numbered 15, after V lost 0 bases and J lost 8 bases. Germline assignment: CDR1 LGHNA and CDR2 YSLEER. The CDR3 extends over 17 amino acids. The CDR3 protein is CASSQDRGVRAGNGYTF. The CDR3 nucleotides read TGCGCCAGCAGCCAAGACAGGGGGGTCCGCGCCGGGAACGGCTACACCTTC.

The chain recombines TRBV6-5 with TRBJ2-1; 10 bases line up with TRBD1. This CDR3 has 13 amino acids. Germline CDR1 is MNHEY and CDR2 is SVGAGI. After removal of 7 bases from V and 7 bases from J, the junction contained 4 bases not matched to a gene. The CDR3 nucleotides read TGTGCCAGCACTCGGACAGGGGGAAATGAGCAGTTCTTC. Protein product: CASTRTGGNEQFF.

Turning to this clone: A junction end diverges from the germline sequence, so it may reflect a read error. CDR3: CASSAPWRTRDF. CDR3 nucleotides: TGTGCCAGCAGTGCCCCCTGGAGAACCAGGGATTTT. The chain uses TRBV6-1 and TRBJ2-3; D is perhaps TRBD1 (5 bases). This CDR3 is 12 amino acids long. In germline, CDR1 is MNHNS, CDR2 SASEGT.

This clone was seen a few times. This sequence joins TRBV2 and TRBJ1-3; D may be TRBD1 (5 bases). Germline loops: CDR1 SNHLY, CDR2 FYNNEI. This CDR3 is built from 14 residues. Trimming removed 3 bases at V and 7 bases at J, with 13 bases between. The chain's CDR3 is CASSETPRGNTIYF. The CDR3 DNA reads TGTGCCAGCAGTGAGACGCCCCGGGGGAACACCATATATTTT.

This chain uses TRBV7-2 with TRBJ2-7; D possibly corresponds to TRBD2 (6 bases). Trimming took 0 bases from V and 3 from J, leaving 15 bases between them. The germline V gene has CDR1 SGHTA and CDR2 FQGNSA. The CDR3 is 16 amino acids. Here the CDR3 reads CASSLAVSGTFYEQYF. The CDR3 DNA sequence: TGTGCCAGCAGCTTAGCGGTTAGCGGTACTTTCTACGAGCAGTACTTC.